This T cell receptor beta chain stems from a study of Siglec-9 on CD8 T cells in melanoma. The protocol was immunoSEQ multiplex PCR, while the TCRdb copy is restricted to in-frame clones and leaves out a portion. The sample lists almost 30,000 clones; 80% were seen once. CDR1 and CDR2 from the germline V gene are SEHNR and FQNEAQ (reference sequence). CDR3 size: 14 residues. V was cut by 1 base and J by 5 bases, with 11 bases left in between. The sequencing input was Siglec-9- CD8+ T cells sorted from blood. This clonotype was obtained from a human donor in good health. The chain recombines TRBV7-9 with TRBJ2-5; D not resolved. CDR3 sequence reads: CASSLVKHSETQYF. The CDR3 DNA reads TGTGCCAGCAGCTTAGTGAAGCACTCGGAGACCCAGTACTTC.